Included here is one TCR beta chain sequence, with context. This sample is part of a study of blood T cell repertoires in COVID-19. Across the study: Samples representing acute and convalescent COVID-19 were sourced from the United States, Italy and Spain.

Germline V gene sequence: CDR1 SNHLY, CDR2 FYNNEI. Trimming took off 2 bases at V and 7 bases at J, with 6 bases between the two ends. CDR3 length: 12 amino acids. Using immunoSEQ multiplex PCR, the repertoire was profiled, and TCRdb retains in-frame clones only, with some absent. The sample contains approximately 130,000 clones, around four fifths of which appear only once. The source of this sequence is a human donor in a cohort sampled during active COVID-19. Sequenced: peripheral blood. The V gene is TRBV2, the J gene TRBJ1-3; D uncertain. This chain's CDR3 is CASSEYGNTIYF. CDR3 in DNA: TGTGCCAGCAGTGAATATGGCAACACCATATATTTT.